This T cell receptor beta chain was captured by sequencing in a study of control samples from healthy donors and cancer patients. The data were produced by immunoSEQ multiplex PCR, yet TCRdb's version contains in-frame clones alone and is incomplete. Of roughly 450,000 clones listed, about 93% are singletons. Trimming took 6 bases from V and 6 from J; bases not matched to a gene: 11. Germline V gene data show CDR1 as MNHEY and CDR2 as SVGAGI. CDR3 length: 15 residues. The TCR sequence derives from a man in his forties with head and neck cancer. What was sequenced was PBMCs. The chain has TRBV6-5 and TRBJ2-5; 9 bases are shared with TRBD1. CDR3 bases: TGTGCCAGCAGCTATGGACAGGGGAGTAGGCAGACCCAGTACTTC. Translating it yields CASSYGQGSRQTQYF.